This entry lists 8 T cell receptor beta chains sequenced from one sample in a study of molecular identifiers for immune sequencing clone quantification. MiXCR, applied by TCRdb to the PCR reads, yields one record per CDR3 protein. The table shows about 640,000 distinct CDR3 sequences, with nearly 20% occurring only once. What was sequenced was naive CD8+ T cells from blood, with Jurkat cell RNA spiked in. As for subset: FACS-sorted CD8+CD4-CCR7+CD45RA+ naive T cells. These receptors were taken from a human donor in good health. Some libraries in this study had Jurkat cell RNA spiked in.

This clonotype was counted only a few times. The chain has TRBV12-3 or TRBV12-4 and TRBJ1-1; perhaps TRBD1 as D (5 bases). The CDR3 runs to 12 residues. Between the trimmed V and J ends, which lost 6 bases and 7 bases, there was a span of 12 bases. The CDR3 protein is CASSWGLGEAFF. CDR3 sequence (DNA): TGTGCCAGCAGCTGGGGGTTGGGTGAAGCTTTCTTT.

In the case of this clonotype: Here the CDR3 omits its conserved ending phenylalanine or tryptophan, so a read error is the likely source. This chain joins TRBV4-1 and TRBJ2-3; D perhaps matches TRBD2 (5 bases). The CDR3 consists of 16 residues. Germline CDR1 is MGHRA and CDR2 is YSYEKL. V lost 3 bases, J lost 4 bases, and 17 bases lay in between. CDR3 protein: CASSHGGLIEADTQYL. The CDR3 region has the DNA TGCGCCAGCAGCCATGGTGGACTTATCGAGGCAGATACGCAGTATCTT.

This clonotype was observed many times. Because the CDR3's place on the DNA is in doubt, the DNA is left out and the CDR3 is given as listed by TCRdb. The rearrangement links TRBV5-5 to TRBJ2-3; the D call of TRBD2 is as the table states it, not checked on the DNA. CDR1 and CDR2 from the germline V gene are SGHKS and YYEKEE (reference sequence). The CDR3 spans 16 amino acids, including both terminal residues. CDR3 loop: CASSFWRGLGTDTQYF.

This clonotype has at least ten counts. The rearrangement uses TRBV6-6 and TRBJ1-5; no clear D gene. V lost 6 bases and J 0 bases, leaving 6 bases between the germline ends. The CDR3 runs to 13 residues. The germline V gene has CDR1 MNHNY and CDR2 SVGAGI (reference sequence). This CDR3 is CASSHNSNQPQHF. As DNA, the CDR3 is TGTGCCAGCAGCCATAATAGCAATCAGCCCCAGCATTTT.

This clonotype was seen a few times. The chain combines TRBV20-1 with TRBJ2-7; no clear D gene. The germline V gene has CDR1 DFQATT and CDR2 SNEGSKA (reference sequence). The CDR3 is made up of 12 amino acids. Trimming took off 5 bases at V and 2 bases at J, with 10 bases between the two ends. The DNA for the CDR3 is TGCAGTGCTGCCCCGGGCCCCTACGAGCAGTACTTC. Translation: CSAAPGPYEQYF.

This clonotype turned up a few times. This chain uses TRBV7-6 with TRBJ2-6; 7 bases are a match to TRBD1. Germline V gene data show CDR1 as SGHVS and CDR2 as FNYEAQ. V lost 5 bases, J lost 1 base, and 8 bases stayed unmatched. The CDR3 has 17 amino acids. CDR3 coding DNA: TGTGCCAGCAGCATTACTGCAGGGGGATCTGGGGCCAACGTCCTGACTTTC. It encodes CASSITAGGSGANVLTF.

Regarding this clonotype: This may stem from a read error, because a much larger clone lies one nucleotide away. The CDR3 is CSVPDRSGYEQYF. CDR3 bases: TGCAGTGTCCCGGACCGTTCTGGGTACGAGCAGTACTTC. The chain has TRBV20-1 and TRBJ2-7; D remains unclear. Germline CDR1 DFQATT, CDR2 SNEGSKA (reference sequence). This CDR3 comprises 13 residues. The germline V and J ends were trimmed by 7 bases and 4 bases, with 17 bases remaining between them.

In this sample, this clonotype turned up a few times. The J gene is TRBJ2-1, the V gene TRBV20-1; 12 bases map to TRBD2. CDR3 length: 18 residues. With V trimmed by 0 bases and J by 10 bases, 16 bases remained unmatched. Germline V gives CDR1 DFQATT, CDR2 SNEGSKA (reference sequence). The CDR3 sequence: CSARDNPGLAGLTWEQFF. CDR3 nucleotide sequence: TGCAGTGCTAGAGACAACCCCGGACTAGCGGGGCTGACATGGGAGCAGTTCTTC.